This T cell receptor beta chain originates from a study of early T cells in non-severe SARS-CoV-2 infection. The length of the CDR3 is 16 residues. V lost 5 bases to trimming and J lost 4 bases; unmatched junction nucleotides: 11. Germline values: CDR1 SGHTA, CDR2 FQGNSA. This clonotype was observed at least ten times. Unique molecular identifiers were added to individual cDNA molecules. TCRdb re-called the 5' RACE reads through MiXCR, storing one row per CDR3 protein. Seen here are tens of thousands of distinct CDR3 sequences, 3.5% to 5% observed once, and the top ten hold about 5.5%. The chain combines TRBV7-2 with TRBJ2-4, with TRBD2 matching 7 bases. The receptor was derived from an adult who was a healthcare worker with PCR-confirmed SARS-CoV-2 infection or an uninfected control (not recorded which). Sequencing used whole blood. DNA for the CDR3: TGTGCCAGCAGCGGGCCTGGAGCGGGGAGAAAAAACATTCAGTACTTC. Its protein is CASSGPGAGRKNIQYF.